Shown below are 8 T cell receptor beta chains from a single sample sequenced in a study of CD8 T cells in ankylosing spondylitis. Study-level points and caveats: In ankylosing spondylitis blood, a motif of roughly eight highly homologous TCR beta variants appeared characteristic.

TCRdb redid the calling of the 5' RACE reads with MiXCR, one entry per CDR3 protein. The sample includes approximately 550,000 distinct CDR3 sequences, roughly 13% of them seen just once. The antigens of these receptors remain unknown. Specimen: blood, either unsorted or a sorted T cell fraction (not recorded which). The receptors were gathered from a male donor with ankylosing spondylitis.

This clonotype was recorded many times. The chain is built from TRBV7-2 and TRBJ1-1, with TRBD1 identical over 9 bases. Trimming cost V 5 bases and J 4 bases; bases outside gene matches: 2. The CDR3 length is 13 residues. Germline V gene sequence: CDR1 SGHTA, CDR2 FQGNSA. The CDR3 here is CASSVQGATEAFF. CDR3 DNA sequence: TGTGCCAGCAGCGTACAGGGGGCCACTGAAGCTTTCTTT.

The chain is built from TRBV21-1 and TRBJ2-1; the tabulated D call, TRBD2, remains unverified against the DNA. TRBV21-1 is marked as a pseudogene. The CDR3 loop spans 17 amino acids. CDR3 DNA sequence: TGTGCCAGCAGCAAGGGGGGACAGGTTAGACTAGCGGGGGAGCAGTTCTTC. Translating it yields CASSKGGQVRLAGEQFF.

The genes are TRBV5-1 and TRBJ2-3; D possibly uses TRBD1 or TRBD2 (5 bases each). Germline V lookup: CDR1 SGHRS, CDR2 YFSETQ. The V and J ends lost 4 bases and 5 bases respectively, with 17 bases between them. The CDR3 extends over 15 amino acids. DNA for the CDR3: TGCGCCAGCAGCAGTGGGACGGCTAATATAGATACGCAGTATTTT. Translated, it gives CASSSGTANIDTQYF.

In its sample, this clonotype was seen a few times. The rearrangement joins TRBV24-1 to TRBJ2-1; 7 nucleotides align to TRBD1. Germline lookup yields CDR1 KGHDR and CDR2 SFDVKD. The CDR3 has 15 residues. V gave up 5 bases and J gave up 5 bases; unmatched junction bases: 8. In DNA, the CDR3 is TGTGCCACCAGTGGTACGACAGGGTGGGACAATGAGCAGTTCTTC. Translated: CATSGTTGWDNEQFF.

This clonotype was recorded at least ten times. This sequence joins TRBV4-1 and TRBJ1-5, with D possibly matching TRBD1 (5 bases). Per germline, CDR1 MGHRA and CDR2 YSYEKL. Trimming cost V 0 bases and J 9 bases, with 15 bases left between them. CDR3 length: 15 amino acids. CDR3 amino acids: CASSQDRTTLAPQHF. In DNA form, the CDR3 reads TGCGCCAGCAGCCAAGACCGGACAACCTTGGCGCCCCAGCATTTT.

The V gene is TRBV5-1, the J gene TRBJ2-3; 8 nucleotides match TRBD2. The CDR3 extends over 18 amino acids. The V segment lost 2 bases and the J segment 3 bases; nucleotides outside the gene matches: 14. Germline V gives CDR1 SGHRS, CDR2 YFSETQ. CDR3 sequence reads: CASSLPPGAGVLTDTQYF. The CDR3 region has the DNA TGCGCCAGCAGCTTACCTCCTGGAGCGGGAGTTCTGACAGATACGCAGTATTTT.

The rearrangement joins TRBV11-2 to TRBJ2-5; tentative D call: TRBD1 (6 bases). The CDR3 spans 16 residues. CDR1 and CDR2 from the germline V gene are SGHAT and FQNNGV. Trimming removed 2 bases at V and 4 bases at J, with 17 bases between. CDR3 DNA: TGTGCCAGCAGCTTAACGGGCCCCAGAGGGGGAGAGACCCAGTACTTC. It codes for CASSLTGPRGGETQYF.

This clonotype occurred many times. The J gene is TRBJ1-6, the V gene TRBV20-1; D may be TRBD1 (5 bases). The germline V and J ends were trimmed by 5 bases and 10 bases, with 18 bases remaining between them. This CDR3 has 14 amino acids. CDR1 is DFQATT and CDR2 is SNEGSKA in the germline V gene (reference sequence). Here the CDR3 DNA reads TGCAGTGCTCGGACACAAATAAGAGGCTCACCCCTCCACTTT. It yields the protein CSARTQIRGSPLHF.